The next 19 T cell receptor beta chains were all read from a single sample in a study of cytomegalovirus exposure and HLA in healthy donors. Clones were sequenced by immunoSEQ multiplex PCR, and TCRdb holds only the in-frame ones, with some missing. The sample has some 160,000 clones, approximately 91% seen once. What was sequenced was PBMCs. The receptors were sampled from a young man in good health and CMV-seronegative.

The rearrangement links TRBV5-8 to TRBJ1-5; D is perhaps TRBD1 (5 bases). The CDR3 sequence is 14 residues long. V was shortened by 3 bases and J by 2 bases, with 9 bases between the two germline ends. CDR1 is SGHTS, CDR2 YDEGEE, per germline. CDR3 region: CASSSRVGNQPQHF. CDR3 DNA: TGTGCCAGCAGCTCCAGGGTTGGCAATCAGCCCCAGCATTTT.

V and J are TRBV5-1 and TRBJ1-1; possible D gene TRBD1, 5 bases. Germline V gene data show CDR1 as SGHRS and CDR2 as YFSETQ. CDR3 length equals 15 residues. V was pared by 0 bases and J by 1 base, with 10 bases between. The CDR3, as DNA: TGCGCCAGCAGCTTGGGGGGTACAGGGAACACTGAAGCTTTCTTT. It is translated as CASSLGGTGNTEAFF. Supplemented by reference TRBV5-1 and TRBJ1-1, the full variable domain reads KAGVTQTPRYLIKTRGQQVTLSCSPISGHRSVSWYQQTPGQGLQFLFEYFSETQRNKGNFPGRFSGRQFSNSRSEMNVSTLELGDSALYLCASSLGGTGNTEAFFGQGTRLTVV.

This clone was seen only a few times. The genes are TRBV7-9 and TRBJ1-1, with D possibly matching TRBD1 (6 bases). Germline V CDR1 and CDR2: SEHNR, FQNEAQ (reference sequence). V lost 8 bases and J lost 1, with 11 bases in between. The CDR3 length is 13 residues. The CDR3 region is CASGIQGNTEAFF. DNA for the CDR3: TGTGCCAGCGGGATACAGGGGAACACTGAAGCTTTCTTT.

The rearrangement joins TRBV30 to TRBJ1-6; TRBD1 is a possible D gene (6 bases). The CDR3 is 15 amino acids. The V end was cut by 0 bases, the J end by 8 bases, with 14 bases between. The germline V gene encodes CDR1 GTSNPN and CDR2 SVGIG (reference sequence). The chain's CDR3 is CAWSVGGTPDSPLHF. Here the CDR3 DNA reads TGTGCCTGGAGTGTAGGGGGAACTCCCGATTCACCCCTCCACTTT.

The chain carries TRBV19 and TRBJ2-1, with 7 bases that match TRBD1. V was pared by 0 bases and J by 2 bases, with 16 bases of the junction left unmatched. The CDR3 consists of 20 residues. Germline V gene lookup returns CDR1 LNHDA and CDR2 SQIVND (reference sequence). CDR3 residues: CASSIDYAGTASSPYNEQFF. In DNA form, the CDR3 reads TGTGCCAGTAGTATAGATTATGCCGGGACAGCCTCCTCCCCCTACAATGAGCAGTTCTTC.

The J gene is TRBJ1-4, the V gene TRBV27; 7 bases line up with TRBD1. From germline, CDR1 is MNHEY and CDR2 SMNVEV (reference sequence). V shed 5 bases, J shed 3 bases, and the junction held 12 bases outside the gene matches. The CDR3 has 17 amino acids. Here the CDR3 DNA reads TGTGCCAGCAGTCCGGGACAGACGAGATCAGCTAATGAAAAACTGTTTTTT. Translating it yields CASSPGQTRSANEKLFF.

This sequence joins TRBV19 and TRBJ2-2; 7 nucleotides agree with TRBD2. The CDR3 sequence is 16 residues long. The J segment lost 3 bases and the V segment lost 7 bases, leaving 11 bases of the junction unmatched. Germline V gene data show CDR1 as LNHDA and CDR2 as SQIVND (reference sequence). The CDR3 is CASNSYAGEDTGELFF. In DNA form, the CDR3 reads TGTGCCAGTAATTCCTACGCGGGAGAGGACACCGGGGAGCTGTTTTTT.

The rearrangement joins TRBV6-1 to TRBJ2-2; the match to TRBD1 covers 9 bases. This CDR3 has 14 amino acids. The V segment lost 8 bases and the J segment 6 bases; nucleotides outside the gene matches: 7. Germline V gene data show CDR1 as MNHNS and CDR2 as SASEGT. The CDR3 nucleotides are TGTGCCAGCTTCACAGGGGGCGGTCCCGGGGAGCTGTTTTTT. This translates into CASFTGGGPGELFF.

V usage is TRBV18 and J usage is TRBJ2-1; 11 positions agree with TRBD2. V lost 0 bases, J lost 8 bases, and 6 bases stayed unmatched. The CDR3 length is 16 residues. The germline V gene has CDR1 KGHSH and CDR2 LQKENI. The chain's CDR3 is CASSPPGLAGGDEQFF. The CDR3, as DNA: TGTGCCAGCTCACCACCCGGACTAGCGGGCGGGGATGAGCAGTTCTTC. Full variable domain (rest looked up from reference TRBV18 and TRBJ2-1): NAGVMQNPRHLVRRRGQEARLRCSPMKGHSHVYWYRQLPEEGLKFMVYLQKENIIDESGMPKERFSAEFPKEGPSILRIQQVVRGDSAAYFCASSPPGLAGGDEQFFGPGTRLTVL.

As regards this clone: One end of the junction does not line up with germline, which may come from a read error. The chain carries TRBV7-9 and TRBJ2-3, with D unclear. There are 12 residues in the CDR3. CDR1 and CDR2 from the germline V gene are SEHNR and FQNEAQ (reference sequence). CDR3 residues: CASSPSTDTQYF. DNA for the CDR3: TGTGCCAGCAGCCCAAGCACGGATACGCAGTATTTT.

This clone was counted between two and nine times. The gene calls are TRBV21-1 and TRBJ1-2. TRBV21-1 is reported as a pseudogene. CDR3 length equals 15 residues. The CDR3 region has the DNA TGTGCCAGCAGCAAAGGATATACTACTAACTATGGCTACACCTTC. Translated: CASSKGYTTNYGYTF.

The rearrangement joins TRBV5-1 to TRBJ2-7, with TRBD1 as a possible D gene (6 bases). V shed 1 base and J shed 0 bases, with 14 bases lying between them. The CDR3 consists of 16 residues. The germline CDR1 and CDR2 sequences are SGHRS and YFSETQ. The CDR3 nucleotides are TGCGCCAGCAGCTTGAGCGAGACAGGACGCTCCTACGAGCAGTACTTC. Translation: CASSLSETGRSYEQYF.

The V gene is TRBV7-2, the J gene TRBJ2-1; 8 nucleotides line up with TRBD1. The length of the CDR3 is 14 residues. The germline V gene encodes CDR1 SGHTA and CDR2 FQGNSA. V dropped 8 bases and J dropped 2; count of bases not matched to a gene: 5. The CDR3 region has the DNA TGTGCCAGCGGCACAGGGGGTACCTACAATGAGCAGTTCTTC. Residues: CASGTGGTYNEQFF.

The genes are TRBV19 and TRBJ1-1; no clear D. This CDR3 comprises 14 residues. CDR1 is LNHDA, CDR2 SQIVND, per germline (reference sequence). V dropped 5 bases and J dropped 5 bases, with 15 bases sitting between them. CDR3 residues: CASSPPTFKTEAFF. The CDR3 DNA reads TGTGCCAGTAGTCCCCCGACATTTAAGACTGAAGCTTTCTTT.

V gene TRBV6-1 combines with J gene TRBJ2-2; possibly TRBD1 for D (5 bases). This CDR3 has 14 residues. The germline V gene has CDR1 MNHNS and CDR2 SASEGT. Trimming took 1 base from V and 3 from J, leaving 6 bases between them. CDR3 amino acids: CASSEGGYTGELFF. DNA for the CDR3: TGTGCCAGCAGTGAAGGGGGCTACACCGGGGAGCTGTTTTTT.

The chain has TRBV15 and TRBJ2-1; possible D gene TRBD2, 6 bases. CDR1 and CDR2 (germline): LNHNV, YYDKDF (reference sequence). The CDR3 totals 15 residues. The germline V and J ends were trimmed by 3 bases and 0 bases, with 9 bases remaining between them. The CDR3 region is CATSRIGSSYNEQFF. The CDR3 DNA reads TGTGCCACCAGCAGGATCGGGAGCTCCTACAATGAGCAGTTCTTC.

V gene TRBV7-8 combines with J gene TRBJ1-4; TRBD1 matches 8 bases. The V and J ends lost 5 bases and 8 bases, in that order; junction bases with no gene match: 13. CDR3 length: 16 amino acids. Germline CDR1 and CDR2: SGHVS and FQNEAQ. CDR3 DNA: TGTGCCAGCAGCCTACGTCAGGGGGCTTTGGGGGAAAAACTGTTTTTT. This gives the protein CASSLRQGALGEKLFF.

The V gene is TRBV29-1, the J gene TRBJ1-2; TRBD1 is a possible D gene (5 bases). The CDR3 covers 12 residues. V was cut by 6 bases and J by 3 bases, with 11 bases left in between. Germline V gives CDR1 SQVTM, CDR2 ANQGSEA. The CDR3 coding sequence is TGCAGCGTAGGAGGGGATTACTATGGCTACACCTTC. As protein: CSVGGDYYGYTF.

This clone was detected a few times. The V and J genes are TRBV5-6 and TRBJ2-7; 8 nucleotides agree with TRBD1. After removal of 0 bases from V and 7 bases from J, the junction contained 9 bases not matched to a gene. Germline values: CDR1 SGHDT, CDR2 YYEEEE. The CDR3 loop spans 15 amino acids. The CDR3 loop reads CASSLAFRGRGEQYF. For the CDR3, the DNA is TGTGCCAGCAGCTTGGCATTCAGGGGGCGTGGAGAGCAGTACTTC.